Detailed here is one TCR beta chain. This clone's antigen is unknown. Base qualities were left out, and no much larger clone turns up one base away. The collaborating institutions used their own protocols to collect whole blood in K2EDTA tubes. For TCRbeta analysis, collaborator samples were shipped as frozen whole blood, as isolated PBMCs, or as DNA extracted from either sample type. This sample was included in a study of blood T cell repertoires in COVID-19 (dated by TCRdb to the early 2020s). Background on the whole study: Samples covering the acute and convalescent phases of COVID-19 were provided by collaborators in the United States, Italy and Spain. The prospective study material was composed of cDNA or gDNA derived from T cells, B-cell-depleted T cells, or PBMCs. The dataset comprised deeply sampled blood TCRbeta repertoires from subjects exposed to, actively infected with, or recovered from COVID-19. A freely available public database, intended as a resource for researchers studying the immune response to SARS-CoV-2, is where the repertoires were released. Samples came from the ongoing ImmuneRACE study (first 160 participants) plus 1,254 subjects from 6 global collaborators. A de-identified subject ID, COVID-19 status, age in years and sex were almost always included in the sample metadata. Where available, HLA class I and class II types were obtained from metadata supplied by the sample provider rather than from assay-based typing.

TCRbeta CDR3 regions were amplified from genomic DNA using the immunoSEQ Assay, a bias-controlled multiplex PCR. In the authors' own workflow: Nucleated cell counts per sample were estimated from amplification of reference gene primers within the assay. Sequence reads were collapsed and filtered to measure the absolute abundance of every unique TCRbeta CDR3 rearrangement. For each sample, productive Simpson clonality was calculated as the square root of Simpson's diversity index over productive rearrangements. What TCRdb holds here is the immuneACCESS table cut down to in-frame rearrangements. Part of the clones is not present; checked against another copy, under half of the missing clones reflect an unresolved V gene, and the others are unexplained. V and J calls plus clone size are reproduced from that table; the DNA served to infer D and trimming. This sample is represented by 200,000 to 250,000 clones; approximately 86% of them were singletons. Of the sample, 3.6% is held by the ten largest clones.

Study-level results and caveats: The amount of clinical and demographic metadata varied by source and participant and was provided uncurated.

The CDR3, from cysteine to phenylalanine, totals 14 residues. Only the CDR3 DNA stays, 42 bases, in frame from base 1. The germline V end is reduced by 7 bases and the J end by 4 bases; junction bases left unmatched: 9. CDR1 and CDR2 were assigned from the germline V gene as MNHEY and SVGAGI. Sequencing was carried out using peripheral blood. Rearrangement joined TRBV6-5 to TRBJ1-2; TRBD1 aligns with 7 central bases. This sequence originates from an elderly woman with acute or convalescent COVID-19. The sequenced DNA is TGTGCCAGCACCCCAGGGGGTCGGAGCTATGGCTACACCTTC. Its coded protein is CASTPGGRSYGYTF.